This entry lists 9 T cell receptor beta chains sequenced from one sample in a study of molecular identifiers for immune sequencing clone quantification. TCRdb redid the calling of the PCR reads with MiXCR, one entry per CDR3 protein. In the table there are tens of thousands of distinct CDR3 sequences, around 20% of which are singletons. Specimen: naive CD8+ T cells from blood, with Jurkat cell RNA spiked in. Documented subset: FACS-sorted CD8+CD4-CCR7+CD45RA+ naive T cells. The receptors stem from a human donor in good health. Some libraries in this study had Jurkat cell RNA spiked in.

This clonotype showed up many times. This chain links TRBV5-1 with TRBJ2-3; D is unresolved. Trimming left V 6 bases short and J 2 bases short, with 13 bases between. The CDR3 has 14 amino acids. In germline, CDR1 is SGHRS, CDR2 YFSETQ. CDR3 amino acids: CASMENPSTDTQYF. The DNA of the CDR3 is TGCGCCAGCATGGAAAATCCATCCACAGATACGCAGTATTTT.

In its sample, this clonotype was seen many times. CDR3 in amino acids: CAWSANRINEQFF. The CDR3 DNA reads as TGTGCCTGGAGTGCTAACAGGATCAATGAGCAGTTCTTC. The V and J genes are TRBV30 and TRBJ2-1; D perhaps matches TRBD1 (5 bases). This CDR3 is built from 13 residues. The V gene lost 1 base and the J gene lost 6 bases, with 10 bases spanning the gap. Per germline, CDR1 GTSNPN and CDR2 SVGIG (reference sequence).

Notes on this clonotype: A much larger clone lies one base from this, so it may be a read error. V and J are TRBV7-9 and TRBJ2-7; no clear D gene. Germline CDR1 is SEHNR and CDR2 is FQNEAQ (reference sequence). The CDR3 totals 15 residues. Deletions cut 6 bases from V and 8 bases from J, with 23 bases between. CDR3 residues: CASSDNRNPGFQQYF. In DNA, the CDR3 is TGTGCCAGCAGTGATAACCGGAACCCCGGATTTCAGCAGTACTTC. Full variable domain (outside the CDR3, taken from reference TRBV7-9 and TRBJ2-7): DTGVSQNPRHKITKRGQNVTFRCDPISEHNRLYWYRQTLGQGPEFLTYFQNEAQLEKSRLLSDRFSAERPKGSFSTLEIQRTEQGDSAMYLCASSDNRNPGFQQYFGPGTRLTVT.

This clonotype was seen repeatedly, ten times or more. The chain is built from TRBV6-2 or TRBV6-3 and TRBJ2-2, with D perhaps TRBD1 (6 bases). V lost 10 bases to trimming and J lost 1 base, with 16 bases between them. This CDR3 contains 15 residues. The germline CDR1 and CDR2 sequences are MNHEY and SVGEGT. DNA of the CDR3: TGTGCCACGCTCCTGACAGGTTTGAACACCGGGGAGCTGTTTTTT. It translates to CATLLTGLNTGELFF.

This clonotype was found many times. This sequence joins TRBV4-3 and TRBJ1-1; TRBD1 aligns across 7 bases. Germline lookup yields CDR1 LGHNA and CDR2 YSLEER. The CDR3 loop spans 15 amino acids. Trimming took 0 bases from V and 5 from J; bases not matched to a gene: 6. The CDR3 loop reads CASSQDPTGRTEAFF. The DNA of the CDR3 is TGCGCCAGCAGCCAAGACCCGACAGGGCGGACTGAAGCTTTCTTT.

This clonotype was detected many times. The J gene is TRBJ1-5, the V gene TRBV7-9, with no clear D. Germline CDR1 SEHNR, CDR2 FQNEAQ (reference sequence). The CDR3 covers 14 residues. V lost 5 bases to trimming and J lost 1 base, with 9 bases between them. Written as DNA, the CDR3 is TGTGCCAGCAGCCCCCCGGACAGCAATCAGCCCCAGCATTTT. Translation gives CASSPPDSNQPQHF.

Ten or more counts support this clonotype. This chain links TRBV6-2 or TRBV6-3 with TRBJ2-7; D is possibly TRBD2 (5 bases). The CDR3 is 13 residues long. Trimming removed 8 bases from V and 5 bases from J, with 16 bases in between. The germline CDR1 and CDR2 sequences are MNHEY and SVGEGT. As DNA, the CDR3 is TGTGCCAGCTCCGCAGGACTTCCCAACGAGCAGTACTTC. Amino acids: CASSAGLPNEQYF.

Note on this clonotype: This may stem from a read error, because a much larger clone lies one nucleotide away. CDR3 nucleotide sequence: TGCAGTGCCGAAACTACAAACTCCAATGAAGCTTTCTTT. Translating it yields CSAETTNSNEAFF. The chain has TRBV20-1 and TRBJ1-1; D uncertain. The germline V gene encodes CDR1 DFQATT and CDR2 SNEGSKA (reference sequence). The CDR3 is made up of 13 amino acids. V lost 6 bases and J lost 7, with 18 bases in between.

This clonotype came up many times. This chain's CDR3 is CASRPLDMVSVTDTQYF. CDR3 sequence (DNA): TGTGCCAGCAGACCCCTTGATATGGTTTCGGTAACAGATACGCAGTATTTT. This chain joins TRBV27 and TRBJ2-3; no reliable D call. CDR3 length: 17 residues. Germline lookup yields CDR1 MNHEY and CDR2 SMNVEV (reference sequence). Trimming cost V 6 bases and J 3 bases, with 22 bases left between them.